The clone carrying this T cell receptor beta chain was seen a handful of times. What it recognizes is unknown. As it was prepared, the TCRbeta library received unique molecular identifiers. TCRdb passed the PCR reads through MiXCR, listing each CDR3 protein once. Of approximately 520,000 distinct CDR3 sequences listed, 10% to 12% are singletons. This entry belongs to a study of T-cell reconstitution after alpha-beta-depleted transplantation in children. Study-wide results and limits: TCRbeta diversity was high at day 60 in some patients (a result of surviving recipient T cells and thymic progenitors). The study reportedly traced alpha-beta T cells about two months after transplant to several hundred expanded graft clones. T-cell counts and diversity at one year post-transplant came mainly from newly produced T cells.

This clonotype was sampled from a female patient between 2 and 15 years old who had a stem cell transplant for aplastic anemia, so the T cells may come from the graft donor. Material: PBMCs, mostly from graft donor cells, obtained 180 days after TCRalphabeta/CD19-depleted stem cell transplant.

The CDR3 region has the DNA TGTGCCAGCAGCCCGCCGTACAGGGGGATCACCTACGAGCAGTACTTC. It codes for CASSPPYRGITYEQYF. V and J are TRBV3-1 and TRBJ2-7, with 8 bases identical to TRBD1. J was trimmed by 2 bases and V by 4 bases; bases with no gene match: 10. Germline V gene sequence: CDR1 LGHDT, CDR2 YNNKEL (reference sequence). The CDR3 covers 16 residues.